This section outlines one T cell receptor beta chain sequence together with its context. Its antigen remains undetermined. The record has no base qualities; no much larger clone is one base away. The record originates from a study of OX40 agonist ivuxolimab in advanced cancers. For the wider study: Ivuxolimab, which targeted the costimulatory receptor OX40 (CD134), was an agonistic, fully human IgG2 monoclonal antibody. Intravenous ivuxolimab was administered to patients every 2 weeks at six dose levels: 0.01, 0.1, 0.3, 1.5, 3 and 10 mg/kg. Of the approximately 54 dose-escalation patients, hepatocellular carcinoma was present in about 20, melanoma in roughly 15, renal cell carcinoma in 9 and head and neck cancer in 9. In the dose-escalation cohort, roughly 80% of patients were male, and the mean age was roughly 60 years, with a range of roughly 20 to 85. Prior anti-PD-1, anti-PD-L1 or anti-CTLA-4 therapy was permitted, and 35% to 40% of dose-escalation patients had received checkpoint inhibitors. Partial responses were achieved by three dose-escalation patients, of whom one had hepatocellular carcinoma and two had cutaneous melanoma. Peripheral TCRbeta sequencing was intended to test whether TCR sequence diversity was altered and clonal T-cell expansion was caused by ivuxolimab. The paper describes the monotherapy dose-escalation part (N of about 52 patients) of the phase I trial of ivuxolimab.

Here is what the overall study found, with its caveats: On average, CD8+ T cells showed more expanded clones than CD4+ T cells after ivuxolimab. Partial responders in the 0.1-3.0 mg/kg groups had among the lowest normalized peripheral clonal expansion, especially among CD8+ T cells. At doses of 0.1 to 3.0 mg/kg, clonal expansion of both CD4+ and CD8+ blood T cells was observed from baseline to week 6. Low levels of normalized T-cell clonal expansion were also shown by some nonresponding patients. The antigen specificity of the clonally expanded peripheral T cells was not determined.

Genomic DNA was extracted from sorted cells for sequencing of the TCRbeta CDR3 region. TCRbeta CDR3 regions were sequenced using the immunoSEQ Assay. In TCRdb, the immuneACCESS table is reduced to in-frame sequences with V and J assigned. These tables do not hold every clone; where another copy was compared, an unresolved V gene accounts for under half, and the others remain unexplained. The sample includes about 50,000 clones, with 85% to 90% observed a single time. Approximately 0.8% of the sample comes from the top ten. The CDR3 holds 12 amino acids from the cysteine to the phenylalanine. Only the CDR3 region is kept as DNA, spanning 36 bases read in frame from base 1. V and J are truncated by 5 bases and 4 bases respectively, leaving an intervening sequence of 11 bases. The germline V gene provides CDR1 SQVTM and CDR2 ANQGSEA. The trial excluded patients who had a history of autoimmune disease or who were on systemic immunosuppression. Peripheral blood for TCR sequencing was collected from all dose cohorts at baseline, on cycle 4 day 1, and on cycle 7 day 1. The samples were drawn from a first-in-human, open-label, multicenter phase I dose-escalation trial of ivuxolimab. Adults with locally advanced or metastatic melanoma, renal cell, hepatocellular, or head and neck squamous cell carcinoma were enrolled in the trial. CD4+ and CD8+ T cells were sorted separately from peripheral blood before TCR sequencing.

The sequencing here drew on CD4+ or CD8+ T cells sorted from blood, taken in a trial of the OX40 agonist ivuxolimab. The rearranged segments are TRBV29-1 and TRBJ2-5; TRBD2 is a weak D gene call, 6 bases matching. The receptor comes from an adult with an advanced solid tumor such as melanoma, head and neck, liver or kidney cancer. Here the CDR3 is given as CSVWPGGETQYF. The bases read TGCAGCGTTTGGCCCGGGGGAGAGACCCAGTACTTC.